This T cell receptor beta chain derives from a study of control samples from healthy donors and cancer patients. CDR3 length equals 15 residues. Trimming took 0 bases from V and 2 from J, leaving 8 bases between them. Germline CDR1 is SGHTA and CDR2 is FQGTGA. The table came from immunoSEQ multiplex PCR; TCRdb's copy has only in-frame clones and leaves some out. Among roughly 150,000 clones listed, around 90% were seen once. V usage is TRBV7-3 and J usage is TRBJ2-4; possible D gene TRBD2, 5 bases. Sequenced: blood. This clonotype was obtained from a man aged 25 to 40 in good health. CDR3 coding DNA: TGTGCCAGCAGCTTAACAGGGAGTTCCAAAAACATTCAGTACTTC. Protein product: CASSLTGSSKNIQYF.